These 12 T cell receptor beta chains originate from one sample sequenced in a study of blood T cells in healthy people across ages. A sample-barcoded 5' primer and a J-beta primer mix were used in a second PCR of roughly 7 to 11 cycles. TCRdb itself ran the 5' RACE reads through MiXCR, one entry per CDR3 protein. The data contain 780,000 or so distinct CDR3 sequences, more than 50% of them seen just once; the ten biggest clones take up 20% to 30%. Sequences were obtained from blood. These receptors originate from a man in his forties or fifties in good health.

The CDR3 bases are TGTGCCAGCAGTCAAACCGACCTTAAGCAGTACTTC. Protein sequence: CASSQTDLKQYF. The V and J genes are TRBV2 and TRBJ2-5; unclear D gene. CDR1 is SNHLY, CDR2 FYNNEI, per germline. Trimming took off 5 bases at V and 11 bases at J, with 15 bases between the two ends. The length of the CDR3 is 12 residues.

This rearrangement joins TRBV20-1 to TRBJ2-1; the D gene could be TRBD1 or TRBD2 (6 bases each). Trimming took off 5 bases at V and 0 bases at J, with 14 bases between the two ends. Germline V gene lookup returns CDR1 DFQATT and CDR2 SNEGSKA (reference sequence). The CDR3 covers 15 residues. CDR3 amino acids: CSAQTPGASYNEQFF. CDR3 DNA: TGCAGTGCTCAGACTCCGGGGGCCTCCTACAATGAGCAGTTCTTC.

Points on this clonotype: At one end the junction does not follow the germline gene, possibly because of a read error. The chain is built from TRBV7-9 and TRBJ2-1; unclear D gene. CDR1 and CDR2 (germline): SEHNR, FQNEAQ (reference sequence). This CDR3 has 15 residues. CDR3 sequence: CASSLYPNSYNEQFF. The CDR3 DNA reads TGTGCCAGCAGCTTATATCCGAACTCCTATAATGAGCAGTTCTTC.

The V gene is TRBV4-3, the J gene TRBJ2-1, with D possibly being TRBD1 (6 bases). There are 17 residues in the CDR3. With 4 bases removed from V and 2 bases from J, the gap between germline ends came to 18 bases. Germline-derived CDR1 and CDR2 are LGHNA and YSLEER. CDR3 DNA sequence: TGCGCCAGCAGCCGTGGGGACATCCTCAGGGCCTACAATGAGCAGTTCTTC. Translated: CASSRGDILRAYNEQFF.

This clonotype was counted once. CDR3 amino acids: CASRDRPGSEEQYF. The CDR3, as DNA: TGTGCCAGCAGAGACAGGCCCGGGAGTGAGGAGCAGTACTTC. The V call is TRBV27, the J call TRBJ2-5; D may match TRBD1 or TRBD2 (6 bases each). The ends were cut back, 6 bases at V and 11 bases at J, with 22 bases in the middle. The CDR3 has 14 residues. Germline V CDR1 and CDR2: MNHEY, SMNVEV (reference sequence).

Notes on this clonotype: Its ends do not fully match the called genes, so a read error is possible. This chain uses TRBV10-3 with TRBJ2-1; D not resolved. Germline V gene sequence: CDR1 ENHRY, CDR2 SYGVKD. The length of the CDR3 is 12 residues. CDR3 coding DNA: TGCGGCTGGTTTCTATCCCACAATGAGCAGTTCTTC. It codes for CGWFLSHNEQFF.

This clonotype occurred a few times. The rearrangement links TRBV9 to TRBJ2-3, with TRBD1 as a possible D gene (6 bases). Trimming took off 3 bases at V and 0 bases at J, with 11 bases between the two ends. The CDR3 length is 15 residues. Germline CDR1 SGDLS, CDR2 YYNGEE. As DNA, the CDR3 is TGTGCCAGCAGCGCTCGGACAGAAAGCACAGATACGCAGTATTTT. Protein sequence: CASSARTESTDTQYF. Drawing the rest from reference TRBV9 and TRBJ2-3, the complete variable domain is DSGVTQTPKHLITATGQRVTLRCSPRSGDLSVYWYQQSLDQGLQFLIQYYNGEERAKGNILERFSAQQFPDLHSELNLSSLELGDSALYFCASSARTESTDTQYFGPGTRLTVL.

CDR3 nucleotides: TGTGCCGGCACCCGGGACAGGGATTTCTTTTGGGACGAGCAGTACTTC. Protein sequence: CAGTRDRDFFWDEQYF. The genes are TRBV2 and TRBJ2-7, with 9 bases matching TRBD1. Germline V gene sequence: CDR1 SNHLY, CDR2 FYNNEI. The CDR3 contains 16 residues. Trimming cost V 11 bases and J 5 bases; bases outside gene matches: 19.

The J gene is TRBJ2-5, the V gene TRBV6-5; 7 bases fit TRBD1. CDR1 MNHEY and CDR2 SVGAGI come from the germline V gene. The trim removed 6 bases at V and 5 bases at J, leaving 9 bases unmatched. The CDR3 consists of 14 residues. In DNA, the CDR3 is TGTGCCAGCAGCCGTAGCCCGGGACAGGAGACCCAGTACTTC. Protein: CASSRSPGQETQYF.

This clonotype appeared a few times. This sequence joins TRBV5-5 and TRBJ1-4; D call uncertain. Germline CDR1 and CDR2: SGHKS and YYEKEE (reference sequence). The length of the CDR3 is 14 residues. Deletions cut 0 bases from V and 8 bases from J, with 11 bases between. The CDR3: CASSLGTLQEKLFF. The CDR3 DNA is TGTGCCAGCAGCTTGGGAACCCTACAAGAAAAACTGTTTTTT.

The gene calls are TRBV11-2 and TRBJ2-7; 7 nucleotides align to TRBD1. The CDR3 covers 16 residues. The V gene end was trimmed by 6 bases and the J gene end by 0 bases; junction bases not matched to a gene: 11. Per germline, CDR1 SGHAT and CDR2 FQNNGV. The CDR3, as DNA: TGTGCCAGCAGATTAATAGGGGGCGCGAGCTCCTACGAGCAGTACTTC. This sequence encodes CASRLIGGASSYEQYF.

The chain uses TRBV5-1 and TRBJ2-7; 10 bases are shared with TRBD2. The J call could be wrong; TRBJ2-5 is a better fit for the DNA end. There are 16 residues in the CDR3. Germline-derived CDR1 and CDR2 are SGHRS and YFSETQ. The CDR3 DNA reads as TGCGCCAGCAGCCGGGGACTAGCGCGACAGCAAGAGACCCAGTACTTC. Translation: CASSRGLARQQETQYF.